This T cell receptor beta chain originates from a study of cytomegalovirus exposure and HLA in healthy donors (dated by TCRdb to about 2017). About the full investigation: An earlier analysis of roughly 630 of the donors reported approximately 290 Gb of sequence data and some 100 million unique TCR beta sequences from about 179 million T cells. An early release that covered some 630 HLA-typed donors contained approximately 290 gigabases of sequencing data and roughly 84 million unique TCR sequences. Among the roughly 390 genotyped donors, approximately 76% belonged to the genetic ancestry cluster associated with self-reported Caucasian donors. The aim of the study was to test whether cataloging public T cell receptors could identify signatures of past pathogen exposure. The study profiled the T cell repertoires of about 640 subjects by immunosequencing and related them to cytomegalovirus serostatus. A separate validation cohort of about 110 different subjects was used in addition to the approximately 640-subject first cohort. The study combined high-throughput TCR immunosequencing, statistical association of individual TCRs with disease status, and machine learning to predict cytomegalovirus infection status. To study patterns of TCR occurrence, a later analysis re-analyzed previously published TCR beta repertoires from several hundred donors and added high-resolution HLA genotyping. Rather than drawing on any new phenotypic data, the later analysis identified candidate immune exposures from TCR beta sequences and the way those sequences occurred across donors. An earlier analysis of 500 to 750 of the donors applied high-throughput TCR beta sequencing to assess whether each TCR beta V gene segment acted as functional or pseudogenic. Donor age, sex, ethnicity and CMV serostatus were compiled alongside the repertoire data. Genome-wide SNP genotypes for about 60% of the 666 donors were used in a later genetic analysis, which treated that subset as a discovery cohort. All discovery cohort repertoires had been generated using a single sequencing platform. HLA typing covered class I and class II loci at four-digit resolution. Typing coverage varied by locus: roughly 629-630 donors for A, B, C, DRB1 and DQB1; roughly 500 for DQA1; more than 600 for DPA1; roughly 450 for DPB1. Roughly five DR-DQ haplotypes were handled as single units for association and clustering because linkage in the cohort was strong. Across 300 to 500 genotyped donors of the cohort, an average of roughly 250,000 unique TCR beta nucleotide sequences per donor were sequenced, and around 19% of those sequences were non-productive.

Overall study results and their limits: According to a later analysis, TCR association rates differed among HLA loci, with DRB1 alleles showing the most associated TCRs and HLA-C alleles showing the fewest. In an earlier analysis of around 500 of the donors, most TCR beta V segments appeared in productive rearrangements about 87% or about 30% of the time, broadly matching IMGT annotations. The presence/absence analyses assumed that sequencing depth was roughly uniform across donors, and that assumption may not be true. In a later analysis, HLA-associated TCR beta chains were found to be more clonally expanded and to have lower generation probabilities than equally common non-associated chains. The authors suggested that the approach could potentially be generalized to other disease states and immunological phenotypes. Most CMV-associated TCR beta chains appeared to be HLA-restricted in a later analysis, and the HLA associations seemed to be driven largely by CMV exposure. A further reported finding was that TCR beta sequences accurately predicted the HLA-A and HLA-B alleles for most subjects in the first cohort. Because counts were too low, about 15 rarely observed V segments, including chromosome 9 orphons, were left out of the earlier analysis of some 600 of the donors. Because HLA typing was unavailable for some donors at each locus, only the typed subset was used in association tests. A group of highly shared sequence variants was considered likely to be a technical artifact of the sequencing pipeline. Linkage disequilibrium might explain the correlated functional status among segregating V segments, but an unknown experimental factor could not be excluded. In vitro tests confirmed that three of the cytomegalovirus-associated TCR beta chains recognize cytomegalovirus antigens. In the study, some 180 TCR beta chains were listed as associated with cytomegalovirus. In this cohort, only TCR beta chains were sequenced, and detectable features were limited by the absence of alpha or paired-chain data. In both the original and validation cohorts, the classifier was reported to diagnose cytomegalovirus status with high specificity and sensitivity. For the cohort, immune exposure information was limited to CMV serostatus. At a false discovery rate of 0.05, a later analysis linked about 17,000 TCR beta sequences to specific HLA alleles. Across donors, most TCR sequences were observed very rarely, whereas some public TCRs were present in many individuals. When HLA alleles, especially DR and DQ, strongly co-occurred, TCR associations were difficult to assign to individual alleles. A later genetic analysis associated a missense DCLRE1C variant with V-gene and J-gene trimming of TCR beta chains, and an independent cohort replicated the association. A later genetic analysis reported fewer N-insertions in productive TCRs among donors in an Asian-associated ancestry cluster than the roughly 620-donor mean. In a later analysis, several top co-occurrence clusters were reported to appear linked to parvovirus B19, influenza, CMV and Epstein-Barr virus. Because the 87-base-pair reads could not distinguish some IMGT-functional V segments, including TRBV6-2 and TRBV6-3, those segments were excluded.

This clone was counted only a few times. Its specific antigen is unknown. No clone much larger than this one lies a single base away; base qualities are absent. The junction shows trimming of 4 bases on V and 5 bases on J, and the gene matches do not reach 3 bases of it. The CDR3 sequence holds 13 residues, the cysteine and phenylalanine included. The DNA shown is the 39-base CDR3, in frame from base 1. CDR1 is given as SGHTA and CDR2 as FQGNSA, both from the germline V gene. The cohort was made up of several hundred healthy bone marrow donors. At the time of sampling, every cohort member was nominally healthy, though immune exposures that went unrecorded were likely present. The donor was CMV seropositive and belonged to the group of 250 to 300 seropositive cohort members. Every donor gave a peripheral blood sample, and the peripheral blood mononuclear cells from that sample were used for TCR beta sequencing. The Qiagen DNeasy Blood Extraction Kit was used to extract genomic DNA from the blood cell samples.

Libraries came from the immunoSEQ multiplex PCR assay. The multiplex PCR relied on a mix of 60 forward primers for TCR Vbeta segments and 13 reverse primers for TCR Jbeta segments. Amplification of the CDR3 region of rearranged TCR beta genes was performed with a multiplex PCR assay on genomic DNA. The amplified TCR beta libraries were sequenced on the Illumina HiSeq System as 87-base-pair reads. Concerning the study's data processing: In a later analysis, tens of millions of unique TCR beta chains were counted across the approximately 670 repertoires, and approximately 11 million of these chains were shared by at least two donors. Raw reads were error-corrected and collapsed into unique sequences with a nearest-neighbor algorithm that merged closely related sequences to remove PCR and sequencing errors. To assign V, D and J gene segments, CDR3 sequences were aligned to IMGT reference sequences. For a sequence to be retained, at least a six-nucleotide match to both a V gene segment and a J gene segment was required. Rearrangements were classified as productive when the CDR3 lacked stop codons and remained in frame with V and J, and all other rearrangements were classified as non-productive. CDR3 was defined according to IMGT convention as the region running from the second conserved V-encoded cysteine to the conserved J-encoded phenylalanine. In an earlier analysis of 500 to 650 of the donors, sequences lacking an unambiguous match to a single V gene segment were excluded. In an earlier analysis of roughly 600 of the donors, a V segment was called functional when productive rearrangements were above 56.7%, and segregating when the standard deviation between donors exceeded 5%. A statistical classification framework was built to diagnose cytomegalovirus status from the catalog of TCR beta chain sequences. In a later analysis, TCR nucleotide sequences were compared against IMGT/GENE-DB human TR gene sequences so that V and J genes could be assigned. Using the TCRdist pipeline, a later analysis assigned CDR3 sequences along with most-parsimonious VDJ recombination scenarios. In a later analysis, each TCR beta chain was defined by its CDR3 amino acid sequence together with its V-gene family, and reads without a unique V-gene family were excluded. As a way to deal with suspected cross-contamination and a sequencing artifact, a later analysis dropped 450 to 600 nucleotide sequences that were highly shared and had low generation probability. For each public chain, a later analysis derived a clonal expansion index from normalized ranks of inferred template counts within each repertoire. In a later analysis, generation probabilities were computed with a VDJ recombination model fitted to out-of-frame rearrangements, and the resulting probabilities were checked against IGoR. Hypergeometric tests were used in a later analysis to score TCR-TCR, TCR-HLA and TCR-CMV co-occurrence, with a repertoire-size bias correction applied to the TCR pairs. To estimate false discovery rates, a later analysis permuted the HLA or CMV assignments 20 times. In a later analysis, co-occurring TCRs were grouped using DBSCAN, with TCRdist sequence similarity added in when clustering inside HLA-allele-positive subsets. Repertoires with fewer than 30,000 or more than 120,000 public chains, plus five repertoires with anomalous nucleotide sharing, were excluded from co-occurrence clustering. TCRdb carries this immuneACCESS record with in-frame sequences only. Its versions omit some clonotypes, under half of them owing to an unresolved V gene in the studies checked, with the rest unexplained. V and J calls and clone size are given by that table; D and trimming were obtained from the DNA. The sample yields around 140,000 clones; roughly 9.6% were counted once. The ten largest account for roughly 7.2% of the sample.

The receptor's source is a woman aged 40 to 50 in good health and CMV-seropositive. The chain is encoded by TRBV7-2 joined to TRBJ2-7; 9 junctional bases match TRBD1. Sequenced: PBMCs. The sequenced DNA is TGTGCCAGCAGCTACAGGGGGCTGAACGAGCAGTACTTC. It specifies CASSYRGLNEQYF.